These T cell receptor beta chains were read from a single sample in a study of shared clonotypes between healthy human individuals. Method: immunoSEQ multiplex PCR; TCRdb's copy keeps in-frame clones and lacks some. The table includes about 2.4 million clones, roughly 92% detected once. The sequenced material came from naive CD4+ T cells sorted from blood. These receptors originate from a man in his late teens or twenties in good health. CDR3s include the opening cysteine and the closing phenylalanine or tryptophan. The D gene is left open where the match is weak. Clone size appears in some rows only: once, few, many, or a class for an expanded clone.

cdr3_length	v_call	d_call	j_call	clone_size	cdr3_nt	cdr3_aa
14	TRBV2	TRBD1	TRBJ1-2	once	TGTGCCAGCAGTGGGACAGGCAAGCATCGAGGCTACACCTTC	CASSGTGKHRGYTF
14	TRBV27	-	TRBJ2-7	-	TGTGCCAGCAGTTTCCTGACTAGTGGCAACGAGCAGTACTTC	CASSFLTSGNEQYF
16	TRBV30	TRBD2	TRBJ2-3	once	TGTGCCTGGAGTGTATGGGCTAGCGGGAGTACCAATACGCAGTATTTT	CAWSVWASGSTNTQYF
13	TRBV4-2	-	TRBJ1-6	-	TGTGCCAGCAGCCAAGAGGCGGGCGCACCCCTCCACTTT	CASSQEAGAPLHF
15	TRBV7-8	TRBD2	TRBJ2-7	-	TGTGCCAGCAGCATTCAGGGTAGCGGGGGGGACGAGCAGTACTTC	CASSIQGSGGDEQYF
16	TRBV2	TRBD2	TRBJ2-7	-	TGTGCCAGCAGTGAATGGGGCGGGGGGGCCGCCTACGAGCAGTACTTC	CASSEWGGGAAYEQYF
14	TRBV6-4	-	TRBJ1-2	-	TGTGCCAGCAGTCCAGGGGAAGCTAACTATGGCTACACCTTC	CASSPGEANYGYTF
17	TRBV4-3	TRBD2	TRBJ2-1	-	TGCGCCAGCAGCCAAGATATTAGCGGGAGGTTCGGCGATGAGCAGTTCTTC	CASSQDISGRFGDEQFF
13	TRBV27	-	TRBJ2-7	-	TGTGCCAGCAGTTTATGGGCGGGCCACGAGCAGTACTTC	CASSLWAGHEQYF
19	TRBV7-2	TRBD2	TRBJ2-3	-	TGTGCCAGCAGCTTAGGGCGGACTAGCGGGGGGGCAATCACAGATACGCAGTATTTT	CASSLGRTSGGAITDTQYF
14	TRBV30	-	TRBJ2-5	-	TGTGCCTGGAGTGTACTGAGACATAAAGAGACCCAGTACTTC	CAWSVLRHKETQYF
16	TRBV9	TRBD1	TRBJ2-1	-	TGTGCCAGCAGCGTTGAGGAGACAGGGGGCAGGAATGAGCAGTTCTTC	CASSVEETGGRNEQFF
14	TRBV5-4	-	TRBJ2-6	-	TGTGCCAGCAGAAAGGACTCCGGGGCCAACGTCCTGACTTTC	CASRKDSGANVLTF
15	TRBV10-3	TRBD1	TRBJ1-4	-	TGTGCCATCAGTGAGTCGTCAGGGGGGAATGAAAAACTGTTTTTT	CAISESSGGNEKLFF
15	TRBV28	-	TRBJ2-7	-	TGTGCCAGCAGTTTAGAAGGTCCGGGAACCTACGAGCAGTACTTC	CASSLEGPGTYEQYF
12	TRBV2	-	TRBJ2-7	-	TGTGCCAGCAGTGGTCAGGATGGCGAGCAGTACTTC	CASSGQDGEQYF
14	TRBV6-1	TRBD2	TRBJ2-7	-	TGTGCCAGCAGCCGACTAGCGGGAACCTACGAGCAGTACTTC	CASSRLAGTYEQYF
14	TRBV6-5	-	TRBJ2-7	-	TGTGCCAGCAGTTATGCTCAGAAGGCCTACGAGCAGTACTTC	CASSYAQKAYEQYF
14	TRBV6-1	-	TRBJ2-7	-	TGTGCCAGCAGTCCCCGGGGTGCCTCCTACGAGCAGTACTTC	CASSPRGASYEQYF
16	TRBV18	-	TRBJ1-4	-	TGTGCCAGCTCACCACGGACACCCTCAACTAATGAAAAACTGTTTTTT	CASSPRTPSTNEKLFF
14	TRBV7-5	-	TRBJ2-3	-	TGTGCCAGAAGCCCCAGGGGCGGCACAGATACGCAGTATTTT	CARSPRGGTDTQYF
15	TRBV4-3	-	TRBJ2-5	-	TGCGCCAGCAGCCAAGGTTTCGCAGACCAAGAGACCCAGTACTTC	CASSQGFADQETQYF
14	TRBV6-5	-	TRBJ1-4	-	TGTGCCAGCAGTTACGCAGCAACTAATGAAAAACTGTTTTTT	CASSYAATNEKLFF
20	TRBV5-1	TRBD2	TRBJ2-3	-	TGCGCCAGCAGCCCTGAGACTAGCGGGAGAATGTTTAGATCGGCAGATACGCAGTATTTT	CASSPETSGRMFRSADTQYF
14	TRBV30	-	TRBJ1-6	-	TGTGCCTGGAGTGAGTCCGGATATAATTCACCCCTCCACTTT	CAWSESGYNSPLHF
14	TRBV7-2	-	TRBJ2-1	-	TGTGCCAGCAGCTTAGAGGCGGGGTCGGGTGAGCAGTTCTTC	CASSLEAGSGEQFF
14	TRBV2	-	TRBJ1-1	once	TGTGCCAGCCACGGGGAGAGAGCGAACACTGAAGCTTTCTTT	CASHGERANTEAFF
16	TRBV5-6	-	TRBJ1-4	-	TGTGCCAGCAGCGCATTCGGGACCTACCGTAATGAAAAACTGTTTTTT	CASSAFGTYRNEKLFF
18	TRBV11-2	TRBD2	TRBJ2-3	-	TGTGCCAGCACCCCCGGGACTAGCGGGAGAATTAACCAGGATACGCAGTATTTT	CASTPGTSGRINQDTQYF
13	TRBV5-1	-	TRBJ2-7	-	TGCGCCAGCAGCTGGCTCTCGTCCTACGAGCAGTACTTC	CASSWLSSYEQYF
13	TRBV6-6	-	TRBJ2-5	-	TGTGCCAGCACCGTCGGACAGCAAGAGACCCAGTACTTC	CASTVGQQETQYF
13	TRBV5-6	TRBD2	TRBJ2-1	-	TGTGCCAGCAGTAATACCGAGGAGCCTAGCGGGTTCTTC	CASSNTEEPSGFF
18	TRBV7-2	TRBD2	TRBJ2-3	-	TGTGCCAGCAGCTTTATTCCTAGCGGGAGTAGGGGCACAGATACGCAGTATTTT	CASSFIPSGSRGTDTQYF
16	TRBV13	TRBD1	TRBJ2-5	-	TGTGCCAGCAGCTCCTTCGGGACAGGAGATCAAGAGACCCAGTACTTC	CASSSFGTGDQETQYF
14	TRBV7-3	-	TRBJ1-6	-	TGTGCCAGCAGCCTCGGGGGATATAATTCACCCCTCCACTTT	CASSLGGYNSPLHF
17	TRBV5-1	-	TRBJ2-6	-	TGCGCCAGCAGCTCAGGAATGGCGGCGTCTGGGGCCAACGTCCTGACTTTC	CASSSGMAASGANVLTF
17	TRBV7-2	TRBD2	TRBJ2-3	-	TGTGCCAGCAGCTCACAGGTCAGCGGGAAGGGTCTATATACGCAGTATTTT	CASSSQVSGKGLYTQYF
12	TRBV2	-	TRBJ1-4	-	TGTGCCAGCAGTGAAGCGGGTGAAAAACTGTTTTTT	CASSEAGEKLFF
15	TRBV4-1	-	TRBJ2-7	few	TGCGCCAGCAGCCTCTCCGAGATGACCTCCTACGAGCAGTACTTC	CASSLSEMTSYEQYF
14	TRBV7-2	-	TRBJ2-5	-	TGTGCCAGCAGCTTAGGGGGGCCCGGCAATACTCAGTACTTC	CASSLGGPGNTQYF
12	TRBV2	-	TRBJ2-1	-	TGTGCCAGCAGTGACGATACGGATGAGCAGTTCTTC	CASSDDTDEQFF